This note documents a single TCR beta chain sequence. Antigen specificity is unknown. These donors counted as nominally healthy when sampled, but unrecorded immune exposures were likely. The sample originates from a study of cytomegalovirus exposure and HLA in healthy donors. Across the study: In an early release, HLA-typed donors contributed 90 million or so unique TCR sequences. Points from the study as a whole: Using the classifier, cytomegalovirus status was reportedly diagnosed with high specificity and sensitivity. According to an earlier analysis, most TCR beta V segments yielded productive rearrangements about 87% or about 30% of the time.

In the PCR, 60 Vbeta and 13 Jbeta primers were used. Clones were sequenced by immunoSEQ multiplex PCR, and TCRdb holds only the in-frame ones, with some missing. The repertoire consists of around 100,000 clones, with approximately 80% occurring once and the leading ten covering roughly 0.9%. The CDR3 has 16 residues. With 0 bases clipped from V and 7 bases from J, the junction kept 9 bases outside the gene matches. CDR1 is LNHNV, CDR2 YYDKDF, per germline (reference sequence). The chain carries TRBV15 and TRBJ1-1, with 9 bases lining up with TRBD1. Sequenced material: PBMCs. This clonotype was sampled from a woman in her twenties or thirties in good health and CMV-seronegative. CDR3 residues: CATSRDKGTGKGEAFF. CDR3 DNA sequence: TGTGCCACCAGCAGAGATAAAGGGACAGGGAAGGGTGAAGCTTTCTTT.